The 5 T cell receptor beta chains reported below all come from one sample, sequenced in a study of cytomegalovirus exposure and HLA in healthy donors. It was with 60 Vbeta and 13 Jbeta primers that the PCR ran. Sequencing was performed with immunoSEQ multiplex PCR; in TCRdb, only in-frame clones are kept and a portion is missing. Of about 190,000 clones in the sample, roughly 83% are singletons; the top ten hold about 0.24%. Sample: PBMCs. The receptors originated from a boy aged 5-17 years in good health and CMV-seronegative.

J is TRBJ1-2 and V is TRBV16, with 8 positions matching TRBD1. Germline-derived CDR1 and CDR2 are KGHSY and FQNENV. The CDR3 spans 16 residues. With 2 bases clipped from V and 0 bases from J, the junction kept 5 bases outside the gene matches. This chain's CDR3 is CASSQRGQAANYGYTF. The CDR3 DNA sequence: TGTGCCAGCAGCCAAAGGGGACAGGCTGCTAACTATGGCTACACCTTC.

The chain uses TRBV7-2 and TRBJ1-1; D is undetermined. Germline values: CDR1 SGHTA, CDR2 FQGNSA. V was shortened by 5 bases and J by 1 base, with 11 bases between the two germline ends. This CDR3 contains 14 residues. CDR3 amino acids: CASSPHHRNTEAFF. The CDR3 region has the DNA TGTGCCAGCAGCCCCCACCATAGGAACACTGAAGCTTTCTTT.

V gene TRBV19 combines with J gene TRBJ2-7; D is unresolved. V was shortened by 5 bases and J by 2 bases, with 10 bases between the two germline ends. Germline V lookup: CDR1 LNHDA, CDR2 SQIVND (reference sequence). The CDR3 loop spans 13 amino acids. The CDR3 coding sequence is TGTGCCAGTAGTTTGACTCCAGCCTACGAGCAGTACTTC. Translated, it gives CASSLTPAYEQYF. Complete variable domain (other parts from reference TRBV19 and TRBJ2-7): DGGITQSPKYLFRKEGQNVTLSCEQNLNHDAMYWYRQDPGQGLRLIYYSQIVNDFQKGDIAEGYSVSREKKESFPLTVTSAQKNPTAFYLCASSLTPAYEQYFGPGTRLTVT.

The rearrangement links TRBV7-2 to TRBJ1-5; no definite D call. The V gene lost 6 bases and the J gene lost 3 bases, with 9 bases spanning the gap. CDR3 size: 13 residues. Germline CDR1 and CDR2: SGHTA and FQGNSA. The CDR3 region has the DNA TGTGCCAGCAGTAGAGTTTTCAATCAGCCCCAGCATTTT. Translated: CASSRVFNQPQHF.

DNA of the CDR3: TGTGCCAGCAGCTCCGGAGCCGGGACAGGAAACACCATATATTTT. Its protein product is CASSSGAGTGNTIYF. The genes are TRBV7-2 and TRBJ1-3; D perhaps matches TRBD1 (6 bases). V lost 4 bases to trimming and J lost 4 bases, with 14 bases between them. Germline values: CDR1 SGHTA, CDR2 FQGNSA. The CDR3 covers 15 residues.